These 14 T cell receptor beta chains share one sample of origin, sequenced in a study of cytomegalovirus exposure and HLA in healthy donors. A multiplex PCR was run with 60 Vbeta primers and 13 Jbeta primers. The repertoire was sequenced with immunoSEQ multiplex PCR; TCRdb's copy has only in-frame clones and lacks some. The table lists approximately 150,000 clones, 60% to 80% of them singletons, with 6.3% in the top ten. Sequenced: PBMCs. The receptors come from a man aged 35-49 years in good health and CMV-seropositive.

The rearrangement links TRBV28 to TRBJ2-5; TRBD2 matches 7 bases. J gave up 2 bases and V 5 bases, and 11 bases lay outside the gene matches. The CDR3 is made up of 16 amino acids. Germline CDR1 reads MDHEN; CDR2 reads SYDVKM. As DNA, the CDR3 is TGTGCCAGCAGTCCCGCGATAGCGGGCCGACAAGAGACCCAGTACTTC. Its translation is CASSPAIAGRQETQYF.

The genes are TRBV19 and TRBJ2-7, with D perhaps TRBD2 (5 bases). The CDR3 loop spans 14 amino acids. From germline, CDR1 is LNHDA and CDR2 SQIVND (reference sequence). The V end was cut by 5 bases, the J end by 2 bases, with 13 bases between. The CDR3 bases are TGTGCCAGTAGTTCGAGGGATCGAACCTACGAGCAGTACTTC. Its protein product is CASSSRDRTYEQYF.

The count of this clone is one. This chain joins TRBV19 and TRBJ2-3; 8 bases match TRBD1. The germline gives CDR1 LNHDA, CDR2 SQIVND (reference sequence). The CDR3 contains 16 residues. V lost 4 bases and J lost 1; bases outside the gene matches: 7. This CDR3 reads CASSKTLRGRTDTQYF. The CDR3 DNA sequence: TGTGCCAGTAGTAAAACGCTCAGGGGGCGCACAGATACGCAGTATTTT. The whole variable domain, remainder taken from reference TRBV19 and TRBJ2-3, is DGGITQSPKYLFRKEGQNVTLSCEQNLNHDAMYWYRQDPGQGLRLIYYSQIVNDFQKGDIAEGYSVSREKKESFPLTVTSAQKNPTAFYLCASSKTLRGRTDTQYFGPGTRLTVL.

This clone came up a few times. V and J are TRBV27 and TRBJ1-2; TRBD1 aligns across 8 bases. The CDR3 extends over 14 amino acids. J was trimmed by 6 bases and V by 10 bases; bases with no gene match: 13. The V gene's germline CDR1 is MNHEY and CDR2 SMNVEV (reference sequence). CDR3 loop: CATRDRPPLDGYTF. CDR3 in DNA: TGTGCCACCCGGGACAGGCCCCCTCTGGATGGCTACACCTTC.

This clone has only a few counts. The chain employs TRBV5-4 and TRBJ1-4, with 7 bases matching TRBD1. This CDR3 spans 15 amino acids. Germline V gene sequence: CDR1 SGHNT, CDR2 YYREEE (reference sequence). After removal of 0 bases from V and 8 bases from J, the junction contained 7 bases not matched to a gene. Here the CDR3 reads CASSLGRGPQEKLFF. The CDR3 nucleotides read TGTGCCAGCAGCTTGGGAAGGGGGCCTCAGGAAAAACTGTTTTTT.

The chain is built from TRBV14 and TRBJ1-2, with a tentative D call TRBD1 (5 bases). The germline CDR1 and CDR2 sequences are SGHDN and FVKESK. The CDR3 loop spans 13 amino acids. The V end lost 1 base, the J end lost 8 bases, and 11 bases lay between the germline ends. The CDR3 loop is CASSQVRVGGYTF. DNA of the CDR3: TGTGCCAGCAGCCAAGTCAGGGTGGGCGGCTACACCTTC.

The V call is TRBV2, the J call TRBJ2-1, with a possible D match to TRBD1 (6 bases). The V end was cut by 7 bases, the J end by 4 bases, with 14 bases between. Germline CDR1 SNHLY, CDR2 FYNNEI. This CDR3 is 14 amino acids long. CDR3 coding DNA: TGTGCCAGCAACTACAGGGAACTTTACAATGAGCAGTTCTTC. It codes for CASNYRELYNEQFF.

This chain joins TRBV7-9 and TRBJ2-2, with D perhaps TRBD2 (6 bases). V lost 5 bases, J lost 7 bases, and 23 bases lay in between. The CDR3 extends over 17 amino acids. The germline gives CDR1 SEHNR, CDR2 FQNEAQ (reference sequence). CDR3 protein: CASSPSWSSDWFGELFF. The DNA for the CDR3 is TGTGCCAGCAGCCCATCTTGGTCTAGCGATTGGTTCGGGGAGCTGTTTTTT.

The rearrangement joins TRBV4-1 to TRBJ2-3; 7 bases align to TRBD2. The CDR3 has 16 amino acids. The V gene end was trimmed by 1 base and the J gene end by 5 bases; junction bases not matched to a gene: 9. Looked up from germline, CDR1 is MGHRA and CDR2 is YSYEKL. The CDR3 loop is CASSQGIAGELDTQYF. CDR3 nucleotide sequence: TGCGCCAGCAGCCAAGGCATCGCGGGAGAATTAGATACGCAGTATTTT.

V and J are TRBV6-5 and TRBJ2-1, with D perhaps matching TRBD2 (6 bases). From germline, CDR1 is MNHEY and CDR2 SVGAGI. This CDR3 region has 14 residues. The ends were cut back, 6 bases at V and 10 bases at J, with 19 bases in the middle. CDR3 protein: CASRAGTPSYEQFF. For the CDR3, the DNA is TGTGCCAGCAGGGCCGGGACTCCCTCTTACGAGCAGTTCTTC.

The chain employs TRBV28 and TRBJ1-1; TRBD1 matches 8 bases. From germline, CDR1 is MDHEN and CDR2 SYDVKM. There are 12 residues in the CDR3. J was trimmed by 7 bases and V by 10 bases; bases with no gene match: 8. The CDR3 is CAIRQGRDEAFF. CDR3 sequence (DNA): TGTGCCATCCGACAGGGGAGGGATGAAGCTTTCTTT.

This chain joins TRBV19 and TRBJ1-4; D is unclear. Trimming took 4 bases from V and 8 from J, leaving 11 bases between them. CDR3 length equals 13 residues. Germline loops: CDR1 LNHDA, CDR2 SQIVND (reference sequence). CDR3 in amino acids: CASSRSWEEKLFF. The CDR3 DNA follows: TGTGCCAGTAGTAGGTCTTGGGAGGAAAAACTGTTTTTT.

The chain joins TRBV29-1 to TRBJ1-1; TRBD1 matches at 9 bases. Trimming took 7 bases from V and 1 from J; bases not matched to a gene: 22. CDR3 length: 19 amino acids. Per the germline V gene, CDR1 is SQVTM and CDR2 is ANQGSEA. CDR3 in DNA: TGCAGCGCTTCCAAACCCGGGACAGGGATTAACAGTAAGAACACTGAAGCTTTCTTT. Its translation: CSASKPGTGINSKNTEAFF.

V and J are TRBV11-3 and TRBJ2-5; TRBD2 matches 11 bases. Germline V gene data show CDR1 as SGHNT and CDR2 as YENEEA. The CDR3 runs to 18 residues. Losses at the gene ends were 4 bases for V and 6 bases for J; bases not matched to a gene: 16. The CDR3 DNA reads TGTGCCAGCAGCTCCCCCGGGCGTAGCGGGAGGGCCGGAAAGACCCAGTACTTC. Translating it yields CASSSPGRSGRAGKTQYF.